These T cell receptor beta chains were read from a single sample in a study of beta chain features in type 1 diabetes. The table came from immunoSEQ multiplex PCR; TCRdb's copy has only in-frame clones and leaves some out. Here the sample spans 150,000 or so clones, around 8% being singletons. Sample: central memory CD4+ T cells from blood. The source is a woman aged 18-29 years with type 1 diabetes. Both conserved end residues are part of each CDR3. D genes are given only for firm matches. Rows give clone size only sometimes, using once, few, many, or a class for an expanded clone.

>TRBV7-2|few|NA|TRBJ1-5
CASSPGYNQPQHF
TGTGCCAGCAGCCCGGGGTACAATCAGCCCCAGCATTTT
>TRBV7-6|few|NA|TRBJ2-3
CASVLGSGGPTDTQYF
TGTGCCAGCGTCCTTGGGTCCGGGGGTCCCACAGATACGCAGTATTTT
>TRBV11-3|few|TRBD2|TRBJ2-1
CASRTSGRSEQFF
TGTGCCAGCAGAACTAGCGGGAGGAGTGAGCAGTTCTTC
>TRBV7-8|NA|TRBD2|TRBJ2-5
CASSPILAGVPETQYF
TGTGCCAGCAGTCCCATACTAGCGGGGGTACCAGAGACCCAGTACTTC
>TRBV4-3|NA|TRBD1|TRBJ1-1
CASSQDGDRGPFF
TGCGCCAGCAGCCAAGATGGGGACAGGGGACCTTTCTTT
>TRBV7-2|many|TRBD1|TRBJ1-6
CASSDQTGSNSPLHF
TGTGCCAGCAGCGATCAGACAGGGAGTAATTCACCCCTCCACTTT
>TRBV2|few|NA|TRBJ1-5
CASSEVINQPQHF
TGTGCCAGCAGTGAAGTAATTAATCAGCCCCAGCATTTT
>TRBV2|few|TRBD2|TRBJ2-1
CASSVSGGENGQFF
TGTGCCAGCAGTGTTAGCGGGGGTGAAAATGGGCAGTTCTTC
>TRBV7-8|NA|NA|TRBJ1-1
CASSSQVNTEAFF
TGTGCCAGCAGCTCCCAGGTGAACACTGAAGCTTTCTTT
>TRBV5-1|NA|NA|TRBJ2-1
CASSQQGYGYNEQFF
TGCGCCAGCAGCCAACAGGGCTACGGATACAATGAGCAGTTCTTC
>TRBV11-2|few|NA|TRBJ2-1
CASSLSSLHEQFF
TGTGCCAGCAGCTTGTCGAGTTTACATGAGCAGTTCTTC
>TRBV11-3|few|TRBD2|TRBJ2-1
CASSTGLAAYNEQFF
TGTGCCAGCAGCACGGGACTAGCGGCTTACAATGAGCAGTTCTTC
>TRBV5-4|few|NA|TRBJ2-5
CASSSVGSRRETQYF
TGTGCCAGCAGCTCGGTCGGGAGCAGGCGAGAGACCCAGTACTTC
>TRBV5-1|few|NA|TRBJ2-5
CASSLALGTPRFQETQYF
TGCGCCAGCAGCTTGGCCCTTGGGACACCTCGGTTCCAAGAGACCCAGTACTTC
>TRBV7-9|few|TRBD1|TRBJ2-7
CASSSTGGNDEQYF
TGTGCCAGCAGCTCCACAGGGGGCAACGACGAGCAGTACTTC
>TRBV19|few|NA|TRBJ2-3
CASRRGGSPTDTQYF
TGTGCCAGTAGGAGGGGAGGCTCGCCCACAGATACGCAGTATTTT
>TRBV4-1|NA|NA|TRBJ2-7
CASSRGGMSSYEQYF
TGCGCCAGCAGTCGGGGCGGGATGAGCTCCTACGAGCAGTACTTC
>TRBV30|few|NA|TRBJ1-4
CAGQTAQREKLFF
TGTGCCGGTCAGACGGCGCAGAGGGAAAAACTGTTTTTT
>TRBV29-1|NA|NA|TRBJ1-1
CSVLPQGNTEAFF
TGCAGCGTACTGCCGCAGGGGAACACTGAAGCTTTCTTT
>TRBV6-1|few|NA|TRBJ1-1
CASGRPPPGSEAFF
TGTGCCAGCGGTAGGCCCCCGCCGGGGTCTGAAGCTTTCTTT
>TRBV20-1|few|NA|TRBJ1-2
CSADEAYGYTF
TGCAGTGCTGACGAGGCCTATGGCTACACCTTC
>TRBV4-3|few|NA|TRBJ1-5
CASSQDDSSRSNQPQHF
TGCGCCAGCAGCCAAGACGACAGCTCCAGGAGCAATCAGCCCCAGCATTTT
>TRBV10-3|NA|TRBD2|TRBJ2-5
CATMESGGETQYF
TGTGCAACGATGGAATCCGGGGGGGAGACCCAGTACTTC
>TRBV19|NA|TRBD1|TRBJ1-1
CASRRQGEWRNTEAFF
TGTGCCAGTAGGCGACAGGGAGAATGGAGGAACACTGAAGCTTTCTTT
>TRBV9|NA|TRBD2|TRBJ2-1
CASSVAVDSGRGSYNEQFF
TGTGCCAGCAGCGTAGCAGTGGATAGCGGGAGAGGCTCCTACAATGAGCAGTTCTTC
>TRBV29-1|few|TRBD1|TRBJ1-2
CSAFSGTGKLGGYTF
TGCAGCGCGTTCTCCGGGACAGGGAAACTAGGTGGCTACACCTTC
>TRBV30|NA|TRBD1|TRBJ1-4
CAWNRQGGLGKLFF
TGTGCCTGGAACAGACAGGGCGGCTTGGGAAAACTGTTTTTT
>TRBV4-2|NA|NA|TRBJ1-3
CASSQDPASSGNTIYF
TGTGCCAGCAGCCAAGATCCTGCCAGCTCTGGAAACACCATATATTTT
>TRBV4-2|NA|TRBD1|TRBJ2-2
CASSPSWTGGRSAGELFF
TGTGCCAGCAGCCCTTCCTGGACAGGGGGAAGAAGCGCCGGGGAGCTGTTTTTT